One TCR beta chain is described in this entry. Its antigen is still unknown. Nothing much larger sits one base from this clone, and base qualities are not available. TCRbeta CDR3 regions were amplified from genomic DNA using the immunoSEQ Assay, a bias-controlled multiplex PCR. In the paper's pipeline: The number of nucleated cells in each sample was estimated from the amplification of reference gene primers within the assay. Sequence reads were collapsed and filtered to measure the absolute abundance of every unique TCRbeta CDR3 rearrangement. Productive Simpson clonality was computed per sample as the square root of Simpson's diversity index over productive rearrangements. TCRdb took this table from immuneACCESS and kept in-frame rearrangements with V and J called. Such tables lack part of the clones; where checked against another copy, unresolved V genes explain under half of the gap, and the rest is unexplained. The V and J calls and clone size come from that table; D and trimming were worked out from the DNA. The sample includes around 190,000 clones, with roughly 82% observed a single time. Roughly an eighth of the sample rests with the top ten.

This specimen comes from a study of blood T cell repertoires in COVID-19 (dated by TCRdb to 2020 to 2022). Regarding the complete study: Samples covering the acute and convalescent phases of COVID-19 were provided by collaborators in the United States, Italy and Spain. Deeply sampled blood TCRbeta repertoires from subjects exposed to, actively infected with, or recovered from COVID-19 were included in the dataset. The samples were drawn from two sources: the first 160 participants of the ongoing ImmuneRACE study, and some 1,300 subjects contributed by 6 global collaborators. Where HLA class I and class II types were available, the types were taken from metadata supplied by the sample provider, not from assay-based typing. The prospective study material was composed of cDNA or gDNA derived from T cells, B-cell-depleted T cells, or PBMCs. Nearly every sample came with metadata listing a de-identified subject ID, COVID-19 status, age in years and sex. The repertoires were released in a freely available public database meant as a resource for research on the immune response to SARS-CoV-2. Beyond this particular receptor, the publication reports: How much clinical and demographic metadata was included differed by source and by participant, and the metadata was provided uncurated.

CDR1 and CDR2, looked up from the germline V gene, are KGHDR and SFDVKD. Trimming leaves V shorter by 4 bases and J shorter by 0 bases, with the junction holding 2 bases beyond the gene matches. The CDR3 spans 16 residues, from the cysteine through the phenylalanine. Only CDR3 DNA remains: 48 bases, in frame from the first base. Whole blood was collected in K2EDTA tubes by collaborating institutions according to the institutions' own protocols. For TCRbeta analysis, collaborator samples were shipped as frozen whole blood, as isolated PBMCs, or as DNA extracted from either sample type. The sequenced sample was peripheral blood. The source of this sequence is a human donor in a cohort sampled during active COVID-19. The rearrangement joined TRBV24-1 to TRBJ2-2; 9 of the junction bases match TRBD1. The DNA sequence follows: TGTGCCACCAGTGAGTGGACAGGGGCGAACACCGGGGAGCTGTTTTTT. The encoded protein is CATSEWTGANTGELFF.